This T cell receptor (beta chain) was captured in a study of Ad26.COV2.S vaccination and SARS-CoV-2 variants. Some clones are missing from TCRdb's copy, which holds only in-frame ones; the method was immunoSEQ multiplex PCR. The sample has around 300,000 clones; almost 90% are singletons. Study observations and caveats: From the TCR breadth and depth analyses, total T cell responses may have been underestimated. Spike-specific TCR breadth in vaccine recipients exceeded that seen in placebo recipients.

Stated treatment: some 20 received Ad26.COV2.S at low or high dose, single or two shots; several received placebo; per-sample allocation not given. Material that was analyzed had been drawn on day 63 after the first vaccine or placebo injection. Based in Boston, the donor was an adult of 18-55 years. The shot given was an Ad26 vector that makes Wuhan-strain SARS-CoV-2 spike. CDR3 length: 13 amino acids. The germline CDR1 and CDR2 sequences are MDHEN and SYDVKM. With 6 bases removed from V and 0 bases from J, the gap between germline ends came to 5 bases. Points on this clone: Its specificity is not known. The same CDR3 is also encoded by other DNA sequences in this sample.

The genes are TRBV28 and TRBJ2-2, with no clear D. This TCR came from a person between 18 and 65 years old who received the Ad26.COV2.S COVID-19 vaccine or a placebo. The sample here was peripheral blood, taken in a trial of Ad26.COV2.S vaccine versus placebo. Written as DNA, the CDR3 is TGTGCCAGCAGGACAACGAACACCGGGGAGCTGTTTTTT. Its translation: CASRTTNTGELFF. The full variable domain, rest sourced from reference TRBV28 and TRBJ2-2, is DVKVTQSSRYLVKRTGEKVFLECVQDMDHENMFWYRQDPGLGLRLIYFSYDVKMKEKGDIPEGYSVSREKKERFSLILESASTNQTSMYLCASRTTNTGELFFGEGSRLTVL.